Following are 6 T cell receptor beta chains from one sample sequenced in a study of blood T cell repertoires in COVID-19. Repertoires were generated with immunoSEQ multiplex PCR, while TCRdb's copy carries only in-frame clones and drops some. Found here are around 310,000 clones, roughly 90% of them singletons; the top ten hold roughly a tenth. The specimen sequenced was PBMCs or T cells enriched from blood (not recorded which). The receptors here all came from a woman younger than 45 who had recovered from COVID-19.

The genes are TRBV10-2 and TRBJ2-7, with 15 bases matching TRBD2. The CDR3 is 19 amino acids. The V gene end was trimmed by 6 bases and the J gene end by 3 bases; junction bases not matched to a gene: 15. Germline V gene data show CDR1 as WSHSY and CDR2 as SAAADI. CDR3 nucleotides: TGCGCCAGCAGCTCAACCGGGACTAGCGGGAGGACTCGACACTACGAGCAGTACTTC. This sequence encodes CASSSTGTSGRTRHYEQYF.

The CDR3 here is CSVESGIGNIQYF. CDR3 in DNA: TGCAGCGTTGAATCGGGGATTGGGAACATTCAGTACTTC. This sequence joins TRBV29-1 and TRBJ2-4; possibly TRBD2 for D (5 bases). V was cut by 2 bases and J by 7 bases, with 12 bases left in between. CDR1 SQVTM and CDR2 ANQGSEA come from the germline V gene. The CDR3 runs to 13 residues.

The gene calls are TRBV9 and TRBJ2-1; 9 positions match TRBD2. The CDR3 runs 17 residues. The germline CDR1 and CDR2 sequences are SGDLS and YYNGEE. V lost 0 bases, J lost 4 bases, and 8 bases stayed unmatched. The DNA of the CDR3 is TGTGCCAGCAGCGTAGGGGCTAGCGGGACTCCTTACAATGAGCAGTTCTTC. This gives the protein CASSVGASGTPYNEQFF. Together with reference TRBV9 and TRBJ2-1, the CDR3 gives the full variable domain: DSGVTQTPKHLITATGQRVTLRCSPRSGDLSVYWYQQSLDQGLQFLIQYYNGEERAKGNILERFSAQQFPDLHSELNLSSLELGDSALYFCASSVGASGTPYNEQFFGPGTRLTVL.

The chain recombines TRBV25-1 with TRBJ1-1; the D gene is possibly TRBD1 (5 bases). Germline-derived CDR1 and CDR2 are MGHDK and SYGVNS. The CDR3 length is 13 residues. Trimming stripped 7 bases from V and 1 base from J, with 10 bases between. The CDR3 DNA is TGTGCCAGCATCAGAACAGGGAACACTGAAGCTTTCTTT. Translation gives CASIRTGNTEAFF.

The V gene is TRBV7-8, the J gene TRBJ1-2; D remains ambiguous. The germline V and J ends were trimmed by 0 bases and 9 bases, with 11 bases remaining between them. The CDR3 totals 13 residues. Germline CDR1 reads SGHVS; CDR2 reads FQNEAQ. This chain's CDR3 is CASSLAPRERYTF. The CDR3 nucleotides read TGTGCCAGCAGCTTAGCTCCACGGGAACGCTACACCTTC. Filled out from reference TRBV7-8 and TRBJ1-2, the complete variable domain reads GAGVSQSPRYKVAKRGQDVALRCDPISGHVSLFWYQQALGQGPEFLTYFQNEAQLDKSGLPSDRFFAERPEGSVSTLKIQRTQQEDSAVYLCASSLAPRERYTFGSGTRLTVV.

This clone has only a few counts. This rearrangement joins TRBV19 to TRBJ1-4; possible D gene TRBD1, 6 bases. Per germline, CDR1 LNHDA and CDR2 SQIVND (reference sequence). With 4 bases removed from V and 5 bases from J, the gap between germline ends came to 14 bases. The CDR3 spans 15 residues. CDR3 nucleotides: TGTGCCAGTAGTACCCCGGACAGTAACAATGAAAAACTGTTTTTT. Its protein is CASSTPDSNNEKLFF.